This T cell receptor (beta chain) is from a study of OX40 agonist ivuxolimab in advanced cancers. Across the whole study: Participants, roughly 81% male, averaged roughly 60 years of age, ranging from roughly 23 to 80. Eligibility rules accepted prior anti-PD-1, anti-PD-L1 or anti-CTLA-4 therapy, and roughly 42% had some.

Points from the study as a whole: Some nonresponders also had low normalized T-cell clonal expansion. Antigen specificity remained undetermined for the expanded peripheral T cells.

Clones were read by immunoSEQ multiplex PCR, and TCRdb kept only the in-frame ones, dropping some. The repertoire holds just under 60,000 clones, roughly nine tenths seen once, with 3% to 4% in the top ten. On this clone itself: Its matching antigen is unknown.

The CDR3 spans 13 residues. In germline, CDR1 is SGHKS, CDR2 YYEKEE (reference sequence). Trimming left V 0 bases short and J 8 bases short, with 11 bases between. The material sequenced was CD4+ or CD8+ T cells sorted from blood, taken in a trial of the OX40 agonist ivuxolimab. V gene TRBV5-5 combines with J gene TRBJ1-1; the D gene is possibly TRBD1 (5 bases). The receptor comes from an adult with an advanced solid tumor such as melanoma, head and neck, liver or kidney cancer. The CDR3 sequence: CASSLAGTAEAFF. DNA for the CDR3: TGTGCCAGCAGCTTGGCCGGGACCGCAGAAGCTTTCTTT. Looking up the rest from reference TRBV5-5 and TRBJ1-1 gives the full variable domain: DAGVTQSPTHLIKTRGQQVTLRCSPISGHKSVSWYQQVLGQGPQFIFQYYEKEERGRGNFPDRFSARQFPNYSSELNVNALLLGDSALYLCASSLAGTAEAFFGQGTRLTVV.